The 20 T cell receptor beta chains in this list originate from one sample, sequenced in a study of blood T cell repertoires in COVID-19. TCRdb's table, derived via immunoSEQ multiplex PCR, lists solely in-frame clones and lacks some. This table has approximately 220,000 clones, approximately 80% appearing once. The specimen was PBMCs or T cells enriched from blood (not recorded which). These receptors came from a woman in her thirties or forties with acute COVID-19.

The CDR3 nucleotides are TGTGCCAGCAGTCCCCGCGACGGGAACAATGAGCAGTTCTTC. Amino acid sequence: CASSPRDGNNEQFF. The chain uses TRBV6-5 and TRBJ2-1; maybe TRBD2 (5 bases). Trimming left V 5 bases short and J 5 bases short, with 13 bases between. This CDR3 contains 14 residues. Germline lookup yields CDR1 MNHEY and CDR2 SVGAGI.

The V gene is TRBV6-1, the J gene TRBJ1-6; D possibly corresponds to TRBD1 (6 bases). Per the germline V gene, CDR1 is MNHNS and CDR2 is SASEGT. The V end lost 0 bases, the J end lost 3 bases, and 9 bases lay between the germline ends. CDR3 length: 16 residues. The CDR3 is CASSEAQGYYNSPLHF. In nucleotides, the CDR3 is TGTGCCAGCAGTGAAGCCCAGGGGTACTATAATTCACCCCTCCACTTT.

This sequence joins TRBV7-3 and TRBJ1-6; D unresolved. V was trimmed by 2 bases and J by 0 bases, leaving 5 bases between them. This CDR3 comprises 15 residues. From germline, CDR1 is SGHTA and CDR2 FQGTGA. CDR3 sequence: CASSLLSSYNSPLHF. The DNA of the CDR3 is TGTGCCAGCAGCTTATTGAGCTCCTATAATTCACCCCTCCACTTT.

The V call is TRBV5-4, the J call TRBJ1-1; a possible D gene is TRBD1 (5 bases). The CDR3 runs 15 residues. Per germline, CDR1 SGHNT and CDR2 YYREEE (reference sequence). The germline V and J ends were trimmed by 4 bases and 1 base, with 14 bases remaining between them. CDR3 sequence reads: CASSIQAGGNTEAFF. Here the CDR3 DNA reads TGTGCCAGCAGCATTCAAGCCGGGGGGAACACTGAAGCTTTCTTT.

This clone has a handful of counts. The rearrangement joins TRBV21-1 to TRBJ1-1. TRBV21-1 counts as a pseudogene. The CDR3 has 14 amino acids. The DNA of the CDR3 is TGTGCCAGCAGCAAAAAGGAGGTTATGCAATCGGCTTTCTTT. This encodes CASSKKEVMQSAFF.

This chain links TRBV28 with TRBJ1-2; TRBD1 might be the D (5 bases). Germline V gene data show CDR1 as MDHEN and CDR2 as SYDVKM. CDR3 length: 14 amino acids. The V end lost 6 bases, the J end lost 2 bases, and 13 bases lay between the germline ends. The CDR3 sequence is CASSWGDTNYGYTF. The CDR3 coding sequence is TGTGCCAGCAGCTGGGGGGATACGAACTATGGCTACACCTTC.

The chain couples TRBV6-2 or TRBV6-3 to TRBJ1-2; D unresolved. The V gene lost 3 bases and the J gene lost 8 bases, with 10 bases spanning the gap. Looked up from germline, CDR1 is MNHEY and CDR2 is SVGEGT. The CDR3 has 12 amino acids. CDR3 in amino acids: CASSYSGGGYTF. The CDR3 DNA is TGTGCCAGCAGTTATTCCGGCGGAGGCTACACCTTC.

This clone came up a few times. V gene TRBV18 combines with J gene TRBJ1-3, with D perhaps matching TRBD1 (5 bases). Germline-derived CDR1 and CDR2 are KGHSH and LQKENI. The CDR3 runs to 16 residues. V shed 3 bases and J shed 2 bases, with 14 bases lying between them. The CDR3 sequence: CASSPYNRQPGNTIYF. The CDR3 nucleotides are TGTGCCAGCTCACCCTACAACCGACAGCCTGGAAACACCATATATTTT.

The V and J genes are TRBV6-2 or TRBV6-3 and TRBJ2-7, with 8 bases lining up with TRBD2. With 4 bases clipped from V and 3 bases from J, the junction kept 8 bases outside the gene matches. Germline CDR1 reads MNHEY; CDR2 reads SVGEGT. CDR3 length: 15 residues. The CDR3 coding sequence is TGTGCCAGCAGTTTTGCGGGGGGACGGCACTACGAGCAGTACTTC. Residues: CASSFAGGRHYEQYF.

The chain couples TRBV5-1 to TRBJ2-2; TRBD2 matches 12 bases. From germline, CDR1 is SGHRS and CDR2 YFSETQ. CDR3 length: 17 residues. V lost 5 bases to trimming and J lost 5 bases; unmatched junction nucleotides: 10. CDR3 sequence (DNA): TGCGCCAGCAGAGTACTACTAGCGGGAGGACGGACCGGGGAGCTGTTTTTT. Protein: CASRVLLAGGRTGELFF.

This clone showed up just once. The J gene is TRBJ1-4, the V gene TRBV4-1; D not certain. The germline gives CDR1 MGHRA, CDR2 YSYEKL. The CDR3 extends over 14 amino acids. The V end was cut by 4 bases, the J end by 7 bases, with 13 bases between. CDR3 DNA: TGCGCCAGCAGCCTGGACGCACGGGGTGAAAAACTGTTTTTT. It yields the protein CASSLDARGEKLFF.

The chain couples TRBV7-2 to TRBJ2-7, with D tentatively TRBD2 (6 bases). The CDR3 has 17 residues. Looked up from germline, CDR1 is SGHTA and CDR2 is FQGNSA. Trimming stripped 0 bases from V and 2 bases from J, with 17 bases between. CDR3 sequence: CASSLAGSGAHPYEQYF. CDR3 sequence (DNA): TGTGCCAGCAGCTTAGCGGGTAGCGGAGCTCACCCCTACGAGCAGTACTTC.

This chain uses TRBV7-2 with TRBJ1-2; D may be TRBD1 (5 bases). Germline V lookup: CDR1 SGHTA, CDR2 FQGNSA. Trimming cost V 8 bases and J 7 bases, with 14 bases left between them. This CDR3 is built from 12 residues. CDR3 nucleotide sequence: TGTGCCAGCCACCGGGGGGTAGGTGGCTACACCTTC. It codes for CASHRGVGGYTF.

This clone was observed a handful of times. The chain's CDR3 is CASSPKGQFSSGANVLTF. The CDR3 bases are TGTGCCAGCAGCCCGAAGGGACAATTCAGCTCTGGGGCCAACGTCCTGACTTTC. The gene calls are TRBV7-8 and TRBJ2-6; maybe TRBD1 (6 bases). The germline gives CDR1 SGHVS, CDR2 FQNEAQ. The CDR3 spans 18 residues. Trimming stripped 5 bases from V and 0 bases from J, with 17 bases between.

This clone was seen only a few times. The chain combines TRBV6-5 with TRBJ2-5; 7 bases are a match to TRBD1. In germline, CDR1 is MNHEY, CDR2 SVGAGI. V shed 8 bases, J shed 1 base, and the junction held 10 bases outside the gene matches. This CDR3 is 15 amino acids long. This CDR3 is CASGRRGIPQETQYF. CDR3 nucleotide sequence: TGTGCCAGCGGGCGCAGGGGGATCCCCCAAGAGACCCAGTACTTC.

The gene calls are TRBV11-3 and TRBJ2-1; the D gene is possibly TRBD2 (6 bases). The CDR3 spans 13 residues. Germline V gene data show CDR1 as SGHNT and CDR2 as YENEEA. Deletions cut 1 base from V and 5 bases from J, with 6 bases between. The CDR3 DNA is TGTGCCAGCAGCTTAGGCGGGGACAATGAGCAGTTCTTC. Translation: CASSLGGDNEQFF.

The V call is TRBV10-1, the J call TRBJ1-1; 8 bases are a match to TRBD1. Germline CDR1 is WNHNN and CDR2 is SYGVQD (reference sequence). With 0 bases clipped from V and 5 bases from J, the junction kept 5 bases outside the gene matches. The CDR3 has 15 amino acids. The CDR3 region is CASSESGQGNTEAFF. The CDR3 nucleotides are TGCGCCAGCAGTGAGTCTGGACAGGGAAATACTGAAGCTTTCTTT.

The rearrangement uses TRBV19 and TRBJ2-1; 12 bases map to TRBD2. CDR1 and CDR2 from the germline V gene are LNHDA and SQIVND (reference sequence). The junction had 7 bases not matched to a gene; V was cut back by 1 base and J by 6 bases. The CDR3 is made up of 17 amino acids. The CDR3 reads CASSIGRLAGDFNEQFF. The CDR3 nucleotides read TGTGCCAGTAGTATAGGGCGACTAGCGGGAGACTTCAATGAGCAGTTCTTC.

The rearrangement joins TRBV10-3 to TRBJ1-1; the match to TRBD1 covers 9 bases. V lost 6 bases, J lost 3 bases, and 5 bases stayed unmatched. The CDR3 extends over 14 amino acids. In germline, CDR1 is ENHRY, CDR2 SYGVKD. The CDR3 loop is CAISSRDRDTEAFF. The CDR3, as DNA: TGTGCCATCAGCAGCCGGGACAGGGACACTGAAGCTTTCTTT.

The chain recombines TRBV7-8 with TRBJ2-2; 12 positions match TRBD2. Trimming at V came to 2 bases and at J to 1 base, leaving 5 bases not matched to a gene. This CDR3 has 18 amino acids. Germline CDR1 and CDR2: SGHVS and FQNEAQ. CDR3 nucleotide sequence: TGTGCCAGCAGCTTAAGAACTAGCGGGGGGATGAACACCGGGGAGCTGTTTTTT. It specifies CASSLRTSGGMNTGELFF.